The source of this T cell receptor (beta chain) is a study of long-term antiretroviral therapy in people with HIV. The CDR3 is 14 residues long. Per germline, CDR1 MNHEY and CDR2 SVGAGI. The V and J ends lost 6 bases and 3 bases respectively, with 15 bases between them. Version v3.0 of the immunoSEQ assay was performed at survey level. Data came from immunoSEQ multiplex PCR; TCRdb stores just in-frame clones and leaves some out. There are roughly 18,000 clones in the sample; around 73% occur only once, and around 15% lies in the top ten. The origin of this receptor is a woman aged 45-65 years with HIV. This chain connects TRBV6-5 to TRBJ2-7; the D gene could be TRBD1 or TRBD2 (5 bases each). This specimen consisted of unsorted PBMCs, obtained 0.3 years after starting antiretroviral therapy. The CDR3 loop is CASSYRRGDYEQYV. As DNA, the CDR3 is TGTGCCAGCAGCTACCGGCGAGGGGACTACGAGCAGTACGTC.